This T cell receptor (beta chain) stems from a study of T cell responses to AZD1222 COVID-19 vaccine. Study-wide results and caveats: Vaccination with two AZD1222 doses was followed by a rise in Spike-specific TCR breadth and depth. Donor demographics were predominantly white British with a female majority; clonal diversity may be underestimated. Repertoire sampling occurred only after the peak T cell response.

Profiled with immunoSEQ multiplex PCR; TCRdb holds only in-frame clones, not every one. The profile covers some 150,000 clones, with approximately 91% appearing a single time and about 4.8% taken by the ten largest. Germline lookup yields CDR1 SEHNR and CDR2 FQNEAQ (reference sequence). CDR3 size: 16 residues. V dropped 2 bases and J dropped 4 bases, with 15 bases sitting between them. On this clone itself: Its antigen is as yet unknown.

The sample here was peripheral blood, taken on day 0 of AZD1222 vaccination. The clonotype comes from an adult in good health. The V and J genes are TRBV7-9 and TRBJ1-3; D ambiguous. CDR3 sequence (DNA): TGTGCCAGCAGCTTATCCAACACTGGAATGGGAAACACCATATATTTT. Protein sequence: CASSLSNTGMGNTIYF.